This entry features one T cell receptor beta chain sequence. Its cognate antigen is unknown. Germline V gives CDR1 SGHAT, CDR2 FQNNGV. V lost 6 bases and J 5 bases, leaving 19 bases between the germline ends. The CDR3 spans 16 residues. This sample is part of a study of CD8+ T cells in alopecia areata. Background on the study: By percentage of affected scalp area, the severity of treated patients was scored.

General study results and limits: Expanded CD8+ clones among the top 100, and scalp clonality, were significantly decreased by tofacitinib.

Treatment of the sample: oral pan-JAK inhibitor, 5-10 mg twice daily. Investigators isolated RNA and reverse transcribed it into cDNA to act as the sequencing template. TCRdb's table, derived via immunoSEQ multiplex PCR, lists solely in-frame clones and lacks some. The sample records about 190,000 clones, 45% to 65% being singletons. The V gene is TRBV11-2, the J gene TRBJ1-4; TRBD1 might be the D (5 bases). The sample here was CD4+ T cells sorted from blood, taken at week 4, from a patient treated with tofacitinib. This receptor was taken from a human donor with alopecia areata. This CDR3 reads CASSPNSGTRNEKLFF. CDR3 DNA sequence: TGTGCCAGCAGTCCCAATTCAGGGACGCGGAATGAAAAACTGTTTTTT.